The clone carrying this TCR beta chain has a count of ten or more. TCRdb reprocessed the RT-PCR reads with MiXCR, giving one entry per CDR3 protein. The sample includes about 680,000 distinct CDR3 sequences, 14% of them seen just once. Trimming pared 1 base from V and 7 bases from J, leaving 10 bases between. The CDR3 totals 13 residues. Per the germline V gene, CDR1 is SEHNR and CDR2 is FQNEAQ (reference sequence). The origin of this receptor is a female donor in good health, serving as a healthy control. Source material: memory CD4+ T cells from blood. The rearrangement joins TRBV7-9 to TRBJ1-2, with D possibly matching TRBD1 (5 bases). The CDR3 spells CASSLVGGSGYTF. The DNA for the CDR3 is TGTGCCAGCAGCTTAGTGGGGGGTTCTGGCTACACCTTC.